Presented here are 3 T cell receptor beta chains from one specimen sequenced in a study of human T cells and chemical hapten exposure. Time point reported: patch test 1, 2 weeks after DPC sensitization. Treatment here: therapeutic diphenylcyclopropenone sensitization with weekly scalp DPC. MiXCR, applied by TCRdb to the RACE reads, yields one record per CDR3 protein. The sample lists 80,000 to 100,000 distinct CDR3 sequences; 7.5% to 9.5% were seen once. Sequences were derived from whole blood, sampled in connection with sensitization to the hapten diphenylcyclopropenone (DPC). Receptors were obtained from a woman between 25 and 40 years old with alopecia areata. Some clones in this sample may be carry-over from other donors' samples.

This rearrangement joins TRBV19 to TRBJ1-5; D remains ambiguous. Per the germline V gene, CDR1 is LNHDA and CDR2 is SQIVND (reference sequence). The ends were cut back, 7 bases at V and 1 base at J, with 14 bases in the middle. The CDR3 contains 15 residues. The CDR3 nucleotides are TGTGCCAGTACCCGGGAAGGCACCAGCAATCAGCCCCAGCATTTT. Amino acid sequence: CASTREGTSNQPQHF.

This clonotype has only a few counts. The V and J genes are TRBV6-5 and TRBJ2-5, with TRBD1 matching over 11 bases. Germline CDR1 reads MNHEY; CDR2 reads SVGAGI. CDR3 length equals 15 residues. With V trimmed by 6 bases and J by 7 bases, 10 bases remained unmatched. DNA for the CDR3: TGTGCCAGCAGAAGTCCCGGGACAGGGGGGGGGACCCAGTACTTC. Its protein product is CASRSPGTGGGTQYF.

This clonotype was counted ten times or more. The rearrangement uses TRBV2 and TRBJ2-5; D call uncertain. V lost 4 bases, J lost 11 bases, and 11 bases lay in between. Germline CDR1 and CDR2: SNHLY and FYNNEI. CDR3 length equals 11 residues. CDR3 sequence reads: CASSVGLKQYF. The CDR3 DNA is TGTGCCAGCAGTGTTGGGCTTAAGCAGTACTTC.